Below, 10 T cell receptor beta chains from the same sample are listed, as sequenced in a study of blood T cells in healthy people across ages. With a J-beta primer mix and a sample-barcoded 5' primer, a second PCR ran about 7 to 12 cycles. MiXCR, run by TCRdb on the 5' RACE reads, gives a single entry per CDR3 protein. The sample has about 570,000 distinct CDR3 sequences; about 25% are singletons. Input material: blood. The receptors come from a woman aged 70-85 years in good health.

This clonotype has only a few counts. The V call is TRBV12-3 or TRBV12-4, the J call TRBJ1-5; D is undetermined. V lost 1 base and J lost 6, with 7 bases in between. This CDR3 is built from 13 residues. In DNA, the CDR3 is TGTGCCAGCAGTTTAGGACGGCGTCAGCCCCAGCATTTT. This gives the protein CASSLGRRQPQHF.

This chain joins TRBV7-6 and TRBJ2-5; no reliable D call. The last part of the DNA fits TRBJ2-7 better; the J call may be wrong. The CDR3 totals 14 residues. In germline, CDR1 is SGHVS, CDR2 FNYEAQ. The CDR3 DNA reads TGTGCCAGCAGCGGAAAACCTTCTATGGACGAGCAGTACTTC. Its protein product is CASSGKPSMDEQYF.

V usage is TRBV9 and J usage is TRBJ2-3; 9 nucleotides line up with TRBD1. CDR1 and CDR2 (germline): SGDLS, YYNGEE. With V trimmed by 4 bases and J by 6 bases, 12 bases remained unmatched. This CDR3 is built from 16 residues. The CDR3 region is CASSHGGDRAGDTQYF. As DNA, the CDR3 is TGTGCCAGCAGCCACGGAGGGGACAGGGCGGGGGATACGCAGTATTTT. The full variable domain, with the rest looked up from reference TRBV9 and TRBJ2-3, is DSGVTQTPKHLITATGQRVTLRCSPRSGDLSVYWYQQSLDQGLQFLIQYYNGEERAKGNILERFSAQQFPDLHSELNLSSLELGDSALYFCASSHGGDRAGDTQYFGPGTRLTVL.

This clonotype occurred a few times. The V and J genes are TRBV7-2 and TRBJ1-2, with no clear D. This CDR3 region has 15 residues. V was cut by 1 base and J by 1 base, with 10 bases left in between. Per germline, CDR1 SGHTA and CDR2 FQGNSA. The CDR3 protein is CASSLDGSYNYGYTF. The CDR3 coding sequence is TGTGCCAGCAGCTTAGATGGCAGCTATAACTATGGCTACACCTTC.

The genes are TRBV14 and TRBJ1-4, with D uncertain. CDR3 length: 18 amino acids. Germline loops: CDR1 SGHDN, CDR2 FVKESK. The germline V and J ends were trimmed by 4 bases and 0 bases, with 18 bases remaining between them. The DNA of the CDR3 is TGTGCCAGCAGCCCTTTAATGGAGGGAAGGACAACTAATGAAAAACTGTTTTTT. This sequence encodes CASSPLMEGRTTNEKLFF.

The sample holds a few counts of this clonotype. The chain carries TRBV7-2 and TRBJ2-5, with D tentatively TRBD2 (5 bases). Germline CDR1 SGHTA, CDR2 FQGNSA. This CDR3 is built from 14 residues. The germline V and J ends were trimmed by 5 bases and 6 bases, with 16 bases remaining between them. DNA of the CDR3: TGTGCCAGCAGCCAGCGGACGGAAATGAAGACCCAGTACTTC. As protein: CASSQRTEMKTQYF.

The genes are TRBV7-2 and TRBJ2-5; TRBD1 agrees at 7 bases. The DNA end lines up better with TRBJ2-7; the J call may be wrong. The CDR3 totals 15 residues. Germline CDR1 reads SGHTA; CDR2 reads FQGNSA. The CDR3 DNA sequence: TGTGCCAGCAGCTACGACCCGGGACAGAAATACGAGCAGTACTTC. Amino acids: CASSYDPGQKYEQYF.

This clonotype was recorded only once. The V call is TRBV20-1, the J call TRBJ2-5; D ambiguous. The V gene lost 0 bases and the J gene lost 9 bases, with 17 bases spanning the gap. CDR1 and CDR2 from the germline V gene are DFQATT and SNEGSKA (reference sequence). The CDR3 contains 14 residues. The CDR3 nucleotides are TGCAGTGCTAGAGATGGGAAAGGGCAGCTCGCCCAGTACTTC. Translating gives CSARDGKGQLAQYF.

This chain uses TRBV5-1 with TRBJ2-3; 8 bases are shared with TRBD2. Germline assignment: CDR1 SGHRS and CDR2 YFSETQ. The CDR3 has 15 residues. V lost 2 bases and J lost 5; bases outside the gene matches: 7. The CDR3 region is CASSFGGGPVDTQYF. The CDR3, as DNA: TGCGCCAGCAGCTTCGGGGGGGGGCCCGTAGATACGCAGTATTTT.

The chain combines TRBV7-2 with TRBJ1-1; D is ambiguous. Germline V gene data show CDR1 as SGHTA and CDR2 as FQGNSA. The CDR3 consists of 12 residues. The germline V and J ends were trimmed by 6 bases and 1 base, with 6 bases remaining between them. The CDR3 bases are TGTGCCAGCAGACTTCGGAACACTGAAGCTTTCTTT. Protein product: CASRLRNTEAFF.